This record concerns one T cell receptor beta chain sequence. Its antigen remains unidentified. The sample belongs to a study of T-cell memory formation after mild COVID-19. Libraries for TCRalpha and TCRbeta carried sample barcodes and unique molecular identifiers via 5'RACE. MiXCR was run by TCRdb on the 5' RACE reads, yielding one entry per CDR3 protein. Counted here are 550,000 to 600,000 distinct CDR3 sequences, 20% to 25% occurring once; the ten biggest clones make up roughly 8.3%. CDR3 length: 16 amino acids. Trimming cost V 5 bases and J 3 bases; bases outside gene matches: 12. General study findings and limits: Contracting CD4+ clones were located mainly in CM and EM, and CD8+ clones in EMRA. There were some responding clones in pre-infection memory, which suggested that cross-reactive memory had joined. Clones that contracted from day 15 to 85 had balanced CD4/CD8; later expanders were CD4+ biased.

The chain recombines TRBV12-3 or TRBV12-4 with TRBJ2-7; 8 nucleotides align to TRBD1. Material for sequencing was PBMCs or a T cell subset sorted from them (not recorded which). The receptor's source is an adult woman who had mild COVID-19 (a few samples of this study predate the infection). Cell type and time point are not known. The CDR3 DNA reads as TGTGCCAGCAGTCCCCGCTGGACAGGGTCGGGCTACGAGCAGTACTTC. Translated, it gives CASSPRWTGSGYEQYF.